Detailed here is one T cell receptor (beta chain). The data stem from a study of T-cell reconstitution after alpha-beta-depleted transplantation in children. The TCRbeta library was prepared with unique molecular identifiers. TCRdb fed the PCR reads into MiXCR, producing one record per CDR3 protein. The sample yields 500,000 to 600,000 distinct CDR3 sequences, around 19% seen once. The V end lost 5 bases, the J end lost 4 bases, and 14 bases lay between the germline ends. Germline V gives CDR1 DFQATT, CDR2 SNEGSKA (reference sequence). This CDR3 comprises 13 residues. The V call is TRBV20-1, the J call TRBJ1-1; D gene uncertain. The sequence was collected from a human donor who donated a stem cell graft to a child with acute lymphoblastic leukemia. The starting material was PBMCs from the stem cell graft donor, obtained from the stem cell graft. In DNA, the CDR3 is TGCAGTGCTGACGACCCGCCAGGCACTGAAGCTTTCTTT. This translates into CSADDPPGTEAFF.